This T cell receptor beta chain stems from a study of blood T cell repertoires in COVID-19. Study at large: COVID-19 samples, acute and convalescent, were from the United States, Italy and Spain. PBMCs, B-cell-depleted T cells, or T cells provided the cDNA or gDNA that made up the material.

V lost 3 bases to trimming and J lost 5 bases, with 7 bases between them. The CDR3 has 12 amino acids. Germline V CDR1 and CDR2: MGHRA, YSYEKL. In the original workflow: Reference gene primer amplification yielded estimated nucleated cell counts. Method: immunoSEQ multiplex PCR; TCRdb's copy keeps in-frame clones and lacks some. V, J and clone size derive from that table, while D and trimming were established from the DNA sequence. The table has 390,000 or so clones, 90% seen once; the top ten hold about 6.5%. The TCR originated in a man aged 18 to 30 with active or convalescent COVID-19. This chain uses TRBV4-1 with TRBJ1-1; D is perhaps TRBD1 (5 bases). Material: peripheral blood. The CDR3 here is CASSHGGTEAFF. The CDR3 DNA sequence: TGCGCCAGCAGCCACGGGGGTACTGAAGCTTTCTTT.